The sequence of this TCR beta chain was determined in a study of cytomegalovirus exposure and HLA in healthy donors. Study findings and constraints: In the analysis, some V segments, TRBV6-2 and TRBV6-3 included, were excluded as indistinguishable.

With 60 Vbeta and 13 Jbeta primers, the PCR was carried out. This table comes from immunoSEQ multiplex PCR, and its TCRdb copy is limited to in-frame clones, with some not included. The data show some 200,000 clones, 70% seen once. Only a few counts were recorded for this clone. What it binds is unknown. With V trimmed by 8 bases and J by 6 bases, 5 bases remained unmatched. CDR1 and CDR2 from the germline V gene are LNHDA and SQIVND (reference sequence). There are 12 residues in the CDR3. The TCR originated in a man in his forties or fifties in good health and CMV-seropositive. Sequenced: PBMCs. This sequence joins TRBV19 and TRBJ1-1; TRBD1 agrees at 8 bases. CDR3 bases: TGTGCCAGTCGCAGGGGGCGGTCTGAAGCTTTCTTT. Translated: CASRRGRSEAFF.